This paragraph reports one T cell receptor beta chain. Its antigen remains unidentified. This record comes from a study of blood T cells in healthy people across ages. Findings and caveats of the study: Diversity was higher, and naive CD4+ cells more numerous, in long-lived donors than in aged donors.

This CDR3 contains 15 residues. Germline CDR1 DFQATT, CDR2 SNEGSKA (reference sequence). Per sample, a minimum of 6.5 million PBMCs were isolated. It was with a sample-barcoded 5' primer and a J-beta primer mix that a second PCR of roughly 7 to 12 cycles was run. Each cDNA molecule received a tag from a template-switch adaptor that had 12 random nucleotides. TCRdb used MiXCR to reprocess the 5' RACE reads, holding one entry per CDR3 protein. Here the sample spans some 710,000 distinct CDR3 sequences, about 24% being singletons. The sequencing input was blood. The chain links TRBV20-1 to TRBJ2-3, with D perhaps TRBD1 (5 bases). This sequence was found in a man aged 70 or older in good health. CDR3 loop: CSALGSGRLTDTQYF. The CDR3 DNA follows: TGCAGCGCCCTGGGTTCAGGGCGCCTGACAGATACGCAGTATTTT.